Shown below are 19 T cell receptor beta chains from a single sample sequenced in a study of blood T cell repertoires in COVID-19. The repertoire was sequenced with immunoSEQ multiplex PCR; TCRdb's copy has only in-frame clones and lacks some. The profile shows fewer than 250,000 clones, under 80% of them singletons. The sample comprised peripheral blood. Receptor source: a woman in her fifties or sixties with acute or convalescent COVID-19.

The chain couples TRBV7-9 to TRBJ2-3; D possibly corresponds to TRBD2 (5 bases). V was shortened by 6 bases and J by 0 bases, with 16 bases between the two germline ends. The CDR3 runs 16 residues. CDR1 and CDR2 (germline): SEHNR, FQNEAQ (reference sequence). The CDR3 protein is CASSFPGGSSTDTQYF. The CDR3, as DNA: TGTGCCAGCAGTTTTCCTGGCGGGTCTAGCACAGATACGCAGTATTTT.

This rearrangement joins TRBV5-1 to TRBJ2-5; the match to TRBD1 covers 9 bases. V lost 4 bases and J lost 5; bases outside the gene matches: 9. Per germline, CDR1 SGHRS and CDR2 YFSETQ. The CDR3 covers 15 residues. CDR3 loop: CASSGGTGYGETQYF. The CDR3 DNA reads as TGCGCCAGCAGCGGAGGGACAGGGTATGGGGAGACCCAGTACTTC. The whole variable domain, filled in from reference TRBV5-1 and TRBJ2-5, reads KAGVTQTPRYLIKTRGQQVTLSCSPISGHRSVSWYQQTPGQGLQFLFEYFSETQRNKGNFPGRFSGRQFSNSRSEMNVSTLELGDSALYLCASSGGTGYGETQYFGPGTRLLVL.

This clone was seen a handful of times. The rearrangement links TRBV19 to TRBJ2-7; D gene ambiguous. CDR3 length: 13 amino acids. Looked up from germline, CDR1 is LNHDA and CDR2 is SQIVND (reference sequence). Deletions cut 4 bases from V and 0 bases from J, with 7 bases between. CDR3 region: CASSKAVSYEQYF. The CDR3 nucleotides are TGTGCCAGTAGTAAAGCCGTCTCCTACGAGCAGTACTTC.

The rearrangement links TRBV5-1 to TRBJ1-2, with 7 nucleotides matching TRBD1. Germline-derived CDR1 and CDR2 are SGHRS and YFSETQ. The CDR3 spans 12 residues. Germline trimming cut 5 bases from V and 5 bases from J; bases unmatched to any gene: 3. CDR3 sequence: CASRGTVYGYTF. DNA for the CDR3: TGCGCCAGCAGGGGGACAGTGTATGGCTACACCTTC.

This clone has only a few counts. V is TRBV9 and J is TRBJ2-2; 9 bases map to TRBD2. The CDR3 consists of 17 residues. With V trimmed by 0 bases and J by 1 base, 4 bases remained unmatched. Germline V CDR1 and CDR2: SGDLS, YYNGEE. This CDR3 reads CASSVEAGGGNTGELFF. In nucleotides, the CDR3 is TGTGCCAGCAGCGTAGAAGCGGGAGGCGGGAACACCGGGGAGCTGTTTTTT.

V usage is TRBV6-6 and J usage is TRBJ2-3, with a possible D match to TRBD1 (6 bases). Germline assignment: CDR1 MNHNY and CDR2 SVGAGI (reference sequence). V gave up 5 bases and J gave up 6 bases, with 18 bases separating them. The CDR3 sequence is 15 residues long. The CDR3 nucleotides are TGTGCCAGCAGTCTTACAGGGCGGACAACCGATACGCAGTATTTT. Translation gives CASSLTGRTTDTQYF.

The chain carries TRBV6-5 and TRBJ2-1; a possible D gene is TRBD2 (5 bases). This CDR3 has 14 residues. Germline lookup yields CDR1 MNHEY and CDR2 SVGAGI. Trimming took off 7 bases at V and 7 bases at J, with 17 bases between the two ends. The CDR3 is CASMIGLAGNEQFF. In DNA, the CDR3 is TGTGCCAGCATGATAGGACTCGCAGGAAATGAGCAGTTCTTC.

The chain recombines TRBV6-4 with TRBJ2-3; 7 nucleotides align to TRBD2. The V segment lost 5 bases and the J segment 2 bases; nucleotides outside the gene matches: 4. The germline V gene has CDR1 MRHNA and CDR2 SNTAGT. The CDR3 length is 14 residues. The CDR3 bases are TGTGCCAGCAGTCCCGGGACTATCACAGATACGCAGTATTTT. Protein: CASSPGTITDTQYF.

The CDR3 sequence is CASSPLRGGPGDEQFF. In DNA form, the CDR3 reads TGTGCCAGCAGCCCCTTGCGGGGGGGACCGGGGGATGAGCAGTTCTTC. The rearrangement uses TRBV4-2 and TRBJ2-1; 9 positions match TRBD2. Germline CDR1 reads LGHNA; CDR2 reads YNFKEQ. V shed 4 bases and J 8 bases; nucleotides not matched to a gene: 12. The CDR3 runs to 16 residues.

The V call is TRBV28, the J call TRBJ1-1; perhaps TRBD1 as D (5 bases). CDR1 and CDR2 from the germline V gene are MDHEN and SYDVKM. Trimming pared 7 bases from V and 6 bases from J, leaving 21 bases between. The CDR3 loop spans 15 amino acids. CDR3 DNA sequence: TGTGCCAGCATCGAAGGCAGGGCCGTGCTATCTGAAGCTTTCTTT. Its translation: CASIEGRAVLSEAFF.

V is TRBV5-1 and J is TRBJ2-1; 7 bases line up with TRBD2. Trimming cost V 4 bases and J 2 bases; bases outside gene matches: 3. The CDR3 consists of 14 residues. CDR1 is SGHRS, CDR2 YFSETQ, per germline. The CDR3 region is CASSLGLAYNEQFF. For the CDR3, the DNA is TGCGCCAGCAGCCTTGGACTAGCCTACAATGAGCAGTTCTTC.

CDR3: CASSKGHFYEQYF. The CDR3 coding sequence is TGTGCCAGCAGTAAGGGACACTTCTACGAGCAGTACTTC. This chain joins TRBV6-5 and TRBJ2-7, with D possibly TRBD1 on 6 matching bases. The CDR3 has 13 amino acids. Deletions cut 5 bases from V and 3 bases from J, with 11 bases between. Germline CDR1 and CDR2: MNHEY and SVGAGI.

The CDR3 sequence: CASSPGQVNYATNEKLFF. DNA of the CDR3: TGTGCCAGCAGTCCGGGACAGGTCAACTATGCAACTAATGAAAAACTGTTTTTT. The J gene is TRBJ1-4, the V gene TRBV6-6; 8 nucleotides line up with TRBD1. V lost 5 bases and J lost 0; bases outside the gene matches: 11. The germline CDR1 and CDR2 sequences are MNHNY and SVGAGI (reference sequence). The CDR3 is 18 amino acids.

This clone came up a few times. The chain has TRBV7-2 and TRBJ1-4; D is unresolved. V was cut by 1 base and J by 12 bases, with 18 bases left in between. Germline V gene sequence: CDR1 SGHTA, CDR2 FQGNSA. This CDR3 region has 15 residues. The CDR3 here is CASSLVTHPSPELFF. As DNA, the CDR3 is TGTGCCAGCAGCTTAGTAACACACCCCAGTCCAGAACTGTTTTTT.

The chain's CDR3 is CASSLAGTSGRAKNIQYF. DNA for the CDR3: TGCGCCAGCAGCTTGGCGGGGACTAGCGGGAGGGCCAAAAACATTCAGTACTTC. The chain carries TRBV5-1 and TRBJ2-4, with TRBD2 identical over 15 bases. Losses at the gene ends were 0 bases for V and 1 base for J; bases not matched to a gene: 2. The CDR3 is 18 residues long. Germline CDR1 reads SGHRS; CDR2 reads YFSETQ.

The V gene is TRBV6-2 or TRBV6-3, the J gene TRBJ2-7; 10 positions match TRBD1. Germline CDR1 is MNHEY and CDR2 is SVGEGT. V was clipped by 6 bases and J by 0 bases; unmatched bases: 5. This CDR3 has 15 amino acids. The CDR3 region has the DNA TGTGCCAGCAGCTCCCGGGACAGGGGCTCCTACGAGCAGTACTTC. Protein sequence: CASSSRDRGSYEQYF.

This chain uses TRBV29-1 with TRBJ1-4, with a tentative D call TRBD1 (5 bases). The CDR3 consists of 11 residues. Trimming shortened V by 5 bases and J by 7 bases, and 8 bases separated the two germline ends. Germline CDR1 SQVTM, CDR2 ANQGSEA. The CDR3 loop is CSVRRGEKLFF. CDR3 bases: TGCAGCGTTCGAAGGGGTGAAAAACTGTTTTTT.

This clone has only a few counts. The CDR3 DNA follows: TGTGCCAGCAGCTCCTCCGGGGGGCGGGATCAGCCCCAGCATTTT. Its protein is CASSSSGGRDQPQHF. The J gene is TRBJ1-5, the V gene TRBV7-8; TRBD1 might be the D (6 bases). V was pared by 4 bases and J by 5 bases, with 15 bases between. CDR1 is SGHVS, CDR2 FQNEAQ, per germline. The CDR3 has 15 amino acids.

The V call is TRBV19, the J call TRBJ2-1; 10 bases agree with TRBD1. Per germline, CDR1 LNHDA and CDR2 SQIVND (reference sequence). After removal of 5 bases from V and 15 bases from J, the junction contained 7 bases not matched to a gene. The CDR3 has 12 residues. CDR3 coding DNA: TGTGCCAGTAGTGGGGACAGGGGTAGGTGGTTCTTC. Translating it yields CASSGDRGRWFF.